Below are 10 T cell receptor beta chains sequenced from a single sample in a study of CD8+CD57+ T cells in acquired aplastic anemia. TCR beta VDJ and CDR3 profiling used genomic DNA as template. TCRdb re-called the reads through MiXCR, storing one row per CDR3 protein. The sample has around 150,000 distinct CDR3 sequences, 70% to 80% seen once. The sequenced patients had an expansion of CD8+CD57+ cells seen by flow cytometry. Material for sequencing was sorted CD4+, CD8+, or CD8+CD57+ T cells (not recorded which) from PBMCs. All receptors derive from a human donor with aplastic anemia.

This clonotype was observed once. The chain recombines TRBV10-3 with TRBJ2-7; 9 nucleotides line up with TRBD1. After removal of 10 bases from V and 5 bases from J, the junction contained 3 bases not matched to a gene. Germline-derived CDR1 and CDR2 are ENHRY and SYGVKD. This CDR3 region has 11 residues. As DNA, the CDR3 is TGTGCCAGTCGACAGGGGGACGAGCAGTACTTC. Encoded protein: CASRQGDEQYF.

V usage is TRBV7-3 and J usage is TRBJ1-6, with unresolved D. The CDR3 is 14 residues long. The ends were cut back, 5 bases at V and 7 bases at J, with 12 bases in the middle. Germline V gives CDR1 SGHTA, CDR2 FQGTGA. The CDR3 region is CASSRPGSNSPLHF. CDR3 DNA: TGTGCCAGCAGCCGCCCGGGGTCCAATTCACCCCTCCACTTT.

Notes on this clonotype: The CDR3 carries no conserved terminal phenylalanine or tryptophan, so it likely arises from a read error. The chain recombines TRBV7-6 with TRBJ2-7; 8 bases align to TRBD1. Germline V lookup: CDR1 SGHVS, CDR2 FNYEAQ. The CDR3 length is 15 residues. V shed 5 bases, J shed 6 bases, and the junction held 12 bases outside the gene matches. CDR3 amino acids: CASSARTGFGGEQYL. The CDR3 DNA follows: TGTGCCAGCAGCGCGAGGACAGGGTTCGGCGGCGAGCAGTACCTC.

V is TRBV6-5 and J is TRBJ1-1; D unclear. Trimming took 7 bases from V and 6 from J, leaving 15 bases between them. This CDR3 region has 13 residues. CDR1 and CDR2 from the germline V gene are MNHEY and SVGAGI. The CDR3 reads CASTQSGMAEAFF. Here the CDR3 DNA reads TGTGCCAGCACCCAGAGCGGGATGGCTGAAGCTTTCTTT.

The gene calls are TRBV10-1 and TRBJ1-5; D might be TRBD1 (6 bases). The CDR3 is 14 residues long. Trimming cost V 6 bases and J 6 bases, with 15 bases left between them. The germline V gene encodes CDR1 WNHNN and CDR2 SYGVQD (reference sequence). The CDR3 DNA reads as TGCGCCAGCAGCGATGACAGGACACCTCAGCCCCAGCATTTT. The encoded protein is CASSDDRTPQPQHF.

This chain joins TRBV9 and TRBJ1-6, with D uncertain. Germline assignment: CDR1 SGDLS and CDR2 YYNGEE. Between the trimmed V and J ends, which lost 0 bases and 7 bases, there was a span of 5 bases. There are 13 residues in the CDR3. The CDR3 region has the DNA TGTGCCAGCAGCGTAGGAGCAAATTCACCCCTCCACTTT. Residues: CASSVGANSPLHF.

The CDR3 protein is CAISVRTGGQETQYF. As DNA, the CDR3 is TGTGCCATCAGTGTGAGGACAGGGGGCCAAGAGACCCAGTACTTC. This chain connects TRBV10-3 to TRBJ2-5, with 10 bases aligning to TRBD1. The germline CDR1 and CDR2 sequences are ENHRY and SYGVKD. The CDR3 loop spans 15 amino acids. Trimming removed 4 bases from V and 1 base from J; junction bases left unmatched: 3.

V usage is TRBV7-9 and J usage is TRBJ1-2; D gene unclear. Trimming took off 2 bases at V and 0 bases at J, with 10 bases between the two ends. This CDR3 has 15 amino acids. Germline-derived CDR1 and CDR2 are SEHNR and FQNEAQ (reference sequence). In DNA form, the CDR3 reads TGTGCCAGCAGCTTATCGCAGAACGCTAACTATGGCTACACCTTC. Translation gives CASSLSQNANYGYTF.

The chain employs TRBV7-3 and TRBJ2-5; a weak D match, TRBD1 (5 bases). Germline V gene data show CDR1 as SGHTA and CDR2 as FQGTGA. V was shortened by 5 bases and J by 10 bases, with 17 bases between the two germline ends. The CDR3 consists of 13 residues. The CDR3, as DNA: TGTGCCAGCAGCAGCACTGGGGCCTACGACCAGTACTTC. It specifies CASSSTGAYDQYF.

This clonotype was picked up one time. The junction shows a germline mismatch at one end, possibly a read error. The chain uses TRBV6-6 and TRBJ2-5; D is undetermined. The V gene's germline CDR1 is MNHNY and CDR2 SVGAGI (reference sequence). This CDR3 spans 16 amino acids. The CDR3 reads CASSYSGLEYQEAQYF. CDR3 coding DNA: TGTGCCAGCAGTTACTCGGGTTTGGAGTACCAAGAGGCCCAGTACTTC.